The rows below give T cell receptor beta chains drawn from one sample of a study of blood T cell repertoires in COVID-19. Sequenced by immunoSEQ multiplex PCR; TCRdb stores in-frame clones only, minus some. Altogether approximately 150,000 clones are present, around 83% being singletons, with the ten largest covering around 9.5%. Sequencing was done on a sample of peripheral blood. The receptors shown here come from a man aged 30 to 39 with COVID-19, enrolled during active disease. Both conserved end residues are part of each CDR3. The order of the fields is V gene, D gene, clone size, J gene, CDR3 DNA, CDR3 protein. D genes are given only for firm matches. Size is omitted from some rows. Given values are once, few, many or a class for expanded clones.

V: TRBV2
D: TRBD2
size: .
J: TRBJ2-2
DNA: TGTGCCAGCAGAGCCCTAGCGGGAGTCGGGGAGCTGTTTTTT
CDR3: CASRALAGVGELFF

V: TRBV6-5
D: TRBD1
size: once
J: TRBJ2-7
DNA: TGTGCCAGCACACAGGGACAGGGCCAGTACGAGCAGTACTTC
CDR3: CASTQGQGQYEQYF

V: TRBV5-6
D: TRBD2
size: .
J: TRBJ2-5
DNA: TGTGCCAGCAGCTTGGCCGGAAGCGGGGGGGAGACCCAGTACTTC
CDR3: CASSLAGSGGETQYF

V: TRBV28
D: TRBD1
size: once
J: TRBJ1-6
DNA: TGTGCCAGCAACTCCCCGACAGGGAAGAATTCACCCCTCCACTTT
CDR3: CASNSPTGKNSPLHF

V: TRBV6-2/TRBV6-3
D: .
size: .
J: TRBJ2-7
DNA: TGTGCCAGCAGTTACTCGCGGCAGACCTACGAGCAGTACTTC
CDR3: CASSYSRQTYEQYF

V: TRBV7-9
D: .
size: .
J: TRBJ1-6
DNA: TGTGCCAGCAGCTTAGGGTCCAGGGCTTCACCCCTCCACTTT
CDR3: CASSLGSRASPLHF

V: TRBV6-6
D: TRBD2
size: .
J: TRBJ2-7
DNA: TGTGCCAGCAGTGTCGGGGGAGCGGGAATGTCCTACGAGCAGTACTTC
CDR3: CASSVGGAGMSYEQYF

V: TRBV18
D: TRBD2
size: .
J: TRBJ2-1
DNA: TGTGCCAGCTCTCGTTCGGGGGGTCCCTCCTACAATGAGCAGTTCTTC
CDR3: CASSRSGGPSYNEQFF

V: TRBV6-6
D: .
size: .
J: TRBJ2-1
DNA: TGTGCCATCCTAGGGCGACTAGGGACGAACAATGAGCAGTTCTTC
CDR3: CAILGRLGTNNEQFF

V: TRBV4-1
D: .
size: once
J: TRBJ2-5
DNA: TGCGCCAGCAGCCAGGGGCGGCAAGAGACCCAGTACTTC
CDR3: CASSQGRQETQYF

V: TRBV6-6
D: .
size: .
J: TRBJ2-2
DNA: TGTGCCAGCAGTCGTCCGACCGGGGAGCTGTTTTTT
CDR3: CASSRPTGELFF

V: TRBV7-9
D: .
size: .
J: TRBJ2-7
DNA: TGTGCCAGCAGCCTCGATTATTCCGGGACAAGCTCCTACGAGCAGTACTTC
CDR3: CASSLDYSGTSSYEQYF

V: TRBV9
D: .
size: .
J: TRBJ2-1
DNA: TGTGCCAGCAGCGTAGGGATTGAGGGAGGGCAGTTCTTC
CDR3: CASSVGIEGGQFF

V: TRBV5-4
D: TRBD1
size: .
J: TRBJ1-2
DNA: TGTGCCAGCAGCTTGCTGACAGGGGGCGCTATGGCCTACACCTTC
CDR3: CASSLLTGGAMAYTF

V: TRBV20-1
D: TRBD1
size: .
J: TRBJ2-4
DNA: TGCAGTGCTAGTGGGACAGCTAAAAACATTCAGTACTTC
CDR3: CSASGTAKNIQYF

V: TRBV7-3
D: TRBD2
size: .
J: TRBJ2-1
DNA: TGTGCCAGCAGCTTAAAGGCGGGAGGTGCCTACAATGAGCAGTTCTTC
CDR3: CASSLKAGGAYNEQFF

V: TRBV4-3
D: TRBD1
size: .
J: TRBJ2-1
DNA: TGCGCCAGCAGCCGACCCGGGACAGTAGACAATGAGCAGTTCTTC
CDR3: CASSRPGTVDNEQFF

V: TRBV7-9
D: .
size: .
J: TRBJ2-7
DNA: TGTGCCAGCAGCGGGGGCAGGGTAGAATACGAGCAGTACTTC
CDR3: CASSGGRVEYEQYF

V: TRBV6-2/TRBV6-3
D: TRBD2
size: many
J: TRBJ2-7
DNA: TGTGCCAGCAGCTGGACTAGGCCCTCAGGAGAGCAGTACTTC
CDR3: CASSWTRPSGEQYF